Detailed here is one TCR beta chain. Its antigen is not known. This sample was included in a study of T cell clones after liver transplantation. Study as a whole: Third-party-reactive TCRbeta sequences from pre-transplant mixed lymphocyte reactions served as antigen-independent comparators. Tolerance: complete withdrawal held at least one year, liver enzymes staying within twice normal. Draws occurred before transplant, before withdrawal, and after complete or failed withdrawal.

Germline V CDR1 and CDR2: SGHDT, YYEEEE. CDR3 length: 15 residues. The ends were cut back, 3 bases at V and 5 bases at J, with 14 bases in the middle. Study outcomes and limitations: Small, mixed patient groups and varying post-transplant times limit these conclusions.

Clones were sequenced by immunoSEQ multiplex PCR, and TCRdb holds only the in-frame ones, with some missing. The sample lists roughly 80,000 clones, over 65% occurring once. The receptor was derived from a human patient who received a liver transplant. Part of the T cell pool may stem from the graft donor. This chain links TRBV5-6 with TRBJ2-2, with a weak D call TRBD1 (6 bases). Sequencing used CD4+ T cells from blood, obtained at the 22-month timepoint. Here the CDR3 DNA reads TGTGCCAGCAGCTACGGACAGAGACCGACCGGGGAGCTGTTTTTT. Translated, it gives CASSYGQRPTGELFF.